Presented here are 7 T cell receptor beta chains from one specimen sequenced in a study of T cells after yellow fever vaccination. TCRdb re-derived calls from the 5' RACE reads in MiXCR, one entry per CDR3 protein. The sample lists 100,000 to 150,000 distinct CDR3 sequences; around 7.4% were seen once. The specimen was CD4+ T cells sorted from PBMCs, collected approximately 11 days after the first yellow fever vaccination. The source of these receptors is a man between 18 and 35 years old who received the YFV17D yellow fever vaccine.

This clonotype was found a few times. The chain carries TRBV4-1 and TRBJ2-6; D perhaps matches TRBD2 (7 bases). V lost 4 bases and J 2 bases, leaving 15 bases between the germline ends. CDR1 is MGHRA, CDR2 YSYEKL, per germline. This CDR3 is built from 17 residues. The CDR3 loop reads CASSPSAGAAGANVLTF. DNA of the CDR3: TGCGCCAGCAGCCCTTCGGCGGGGGCGGCTGGGGCCAACGTCCTGACTTTC.

This clonotype appeared many times. The chain employs TRBV20-1 and TRBJ2-1; 9 bases align to TRBD2. Per the germline V gene, CDR1 is DFQATT and CDR2 is SNEGSKA (reference sequence). Trimming at V came to 2 bases and at J to 0 bases, leaving 2 bases not matched to a gene. The CDR3 sequence is 15 residues long. The CDR3 reads CSARSGGTSYNEQFF. For the CDR3, the DNA is TGCAGTGCTAGAAGCGGGGGGACCTCCTACAATGAGCAGTTCTTC.

The J gene is TRBJ2-5, the V gene TRBV7-2; 7 positions agree with TRBD2. The CDR3 has 12 amino acids. Per germline, CDR1 SGHTA and CDR2 FQGNSA. The trim removed 4 bases at V and 9 bases at J, leaving 5 bases unmatched. For the CDR3, the DNA is TGTGCCAGCAGCTCCTGGGGGGGGGCCCAGTACTTC. Translated: CASSSWGGAQYF. Supplemented by reference TRBV7-2 and TRBJ2-5, the full variable domain reads GAGVSQSPSNKVTEKGKDVELRCDPISGHTALYWYRQSLGQGLEFLIYFQGNSAPDKSGLPSDRFSAERTGGSVSTLTIQRTQQEDSAVYLCASSSWGGAQYFGPGTRLLVL.

This clonotype was recorded many times. The CDR3 DNA follows: TGCGCCAGCAGCCAAGAAAGCCAGGGGCGAGAGCAGTTCTTC. Encoded protein: CASSQESQGREQFF. V usage is TRBV4-3 and J usage is TRBJ2-1, with D possibly TRBD1 on 6 matching bases. The CDR3 extends over 14 amino acids. Per the germline V gene, CDR1 is LGHNA and CDR2 is YSLEER. Deletions cut 0 bases from V and 10 bases from J, with 13 bases between.

At least ten counts were recorded for this clonotype. The gene calls are TRBV27 and TRBJ2-1; the D gene is possibly TRBD1 (5 bases). V lost 4 bases and J lost 6, with 13 bases in between. The germline gives CDR1 MNHEY, CDR2 SMNVEV (reference sequence). This CDR3 has 14 amino acids. For the CDR3, the DNA is TGTGCCAGCAGTTCATGGCCGCAGGGCAATGAGCAGTTCTTC. It encodes CASSSWPQGNEQFF.

This clonotype was seen ten or more times. V gene TRBV20-1 combines with J gene TRBJ2-3, with D maybe TRBD1 (5 bases). Germline CDR1 and CDR2: DFQATT and SNEGSKA (reference sequence). V was trimmed by 2 bases and J by 3 bases, leaving 9 bases between them. The CDR3 totals 13 residues. CDR3 in amino acids: CSARLPGTDTQYF. The CDR3 DNA reads TGCAGTGCTAGACTCCCAGGGACAGATACGCAGTATTTT.

This clonotype was seen a handful of times. CDR3 region: CASSPGQGSPVDTQYF. In nucleotides, the CDR3 is TGTGCCAGCAGCCCGGGACAGGGGAGTCCTGTGGATACGCAGTATTTT. The chain combines TRBV4-2 with TRBJ2-3; TRBD1 aligns across 10 bases. CDR3 length equals 16 residues. CDR1 is LGHNA, CDR2 YNFKEQ, per germline. V lost 4 bases to trimming and J lost 6 bases; unmatched junction nucleotides: 10.